This T cell receptor beta chain emerged from a study of T cells in Graves' hyperthyroidism and ophthalmopathy. The CDR3 contains 15 residues. V was cut by 7 bases and J by 1 base, with 11 bases left in between. This clonotype was detected many times. Amplification of TCR beta CDR3 regions was performed using RNA transcripts as template. Researchers ran a first-round RT-PCR on the TCR CDR3 using the HTBI primer set. TCRdb re-called the multiplex PCR reads through MiXCR, storing one row per CDR3 protein. The sample has 750,000 to 900,000 distinct CDR3 sequences; about two fifths are singletons. The sequence derives from a man between 18 and 35 years old with Graves' hyperthyroidism. The J gene is TRBJ2-6, the V gene TRBV12-3 or TRBV12-4; D perhaps matches TRBD1 (6 bases). Material: blood. This CDR3 is CASKNRASGANVLTF. In DNA, the CDR3 is TGTGCCAGCAAAAACAGGGCGTCTGGGGCCAACGTCCTGACTTTC.